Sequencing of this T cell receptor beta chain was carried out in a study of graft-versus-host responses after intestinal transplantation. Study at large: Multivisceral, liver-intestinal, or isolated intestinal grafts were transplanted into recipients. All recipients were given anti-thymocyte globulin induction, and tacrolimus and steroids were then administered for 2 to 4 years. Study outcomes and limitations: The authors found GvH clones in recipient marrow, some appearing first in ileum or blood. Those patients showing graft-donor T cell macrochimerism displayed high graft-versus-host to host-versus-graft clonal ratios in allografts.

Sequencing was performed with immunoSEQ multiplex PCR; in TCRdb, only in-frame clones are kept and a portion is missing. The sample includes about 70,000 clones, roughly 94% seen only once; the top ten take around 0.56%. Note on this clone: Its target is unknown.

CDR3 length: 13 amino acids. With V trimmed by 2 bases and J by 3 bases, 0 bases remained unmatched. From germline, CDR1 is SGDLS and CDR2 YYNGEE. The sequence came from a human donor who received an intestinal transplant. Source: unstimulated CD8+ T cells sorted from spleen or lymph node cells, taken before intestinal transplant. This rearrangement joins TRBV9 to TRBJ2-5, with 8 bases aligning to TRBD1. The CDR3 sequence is CASSVDREETQYF. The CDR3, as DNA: TGTGCCAGCAGCGTGGACAGGGAAGAGACCCAGTACTTC.